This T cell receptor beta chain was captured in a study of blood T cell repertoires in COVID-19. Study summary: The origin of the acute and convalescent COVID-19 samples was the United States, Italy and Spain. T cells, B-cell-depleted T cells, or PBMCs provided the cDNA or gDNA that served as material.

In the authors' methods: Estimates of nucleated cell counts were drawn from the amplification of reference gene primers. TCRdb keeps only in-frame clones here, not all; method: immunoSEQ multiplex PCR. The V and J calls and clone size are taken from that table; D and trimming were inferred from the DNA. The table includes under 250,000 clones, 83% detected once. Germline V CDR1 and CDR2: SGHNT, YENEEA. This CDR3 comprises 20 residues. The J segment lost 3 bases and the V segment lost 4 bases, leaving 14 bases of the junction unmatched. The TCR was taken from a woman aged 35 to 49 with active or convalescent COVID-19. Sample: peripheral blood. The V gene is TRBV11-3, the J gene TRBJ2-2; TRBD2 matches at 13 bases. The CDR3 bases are TGTGCCAGCAGCTCGTTCTTGGGGACTAGCGGGATAGTCGACACCGGGGAGCTGTTTTTT. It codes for CASSSFLGTSGIVDTGELFF.